This TCR beta chain was captured by sequencing in a study of blood T cell repertoires in COVID-19. On the study more broadly: Acute and convalescent COVID-19 samples came from the United States, Italy and Spain. From T cells, B-cell-depleted T cells, or PBMCs came the material, which was cDNA or gDNA.

This CDR3 region has 15 residues. Germline V lookup: CDR1 SGHAT, CDR2 FQDESV (reference sequence). V lost 1 base and J 1 base, leaving 10 bases between the germline ends. As handled by the study authors: Amplified reference gene primers provided the basis for estimating nucleated cell counts. Using immunoSEQ multiplex PCR, the repertoire was profiled, and TCRdb retains in-frame clones only, with some absent. The V and J calls and the clone size are those of that table, but D and trimming were determined from the DNA. The table lists 200,000 to 250,000 clones, 86% of them singletons. The rearrangement joins TRBV11-1 to TRBJ1-1; D is perhaps TRBD1 (5 bases). The specimen sequenced was peripheral blood. The receptor's source is a man aged 55 to 70 with acute or convalescent COVID-19. The CDR3, as DNA: TGTGCCAGCAGCTTAGGGGCAGGGCGGAACACTGAAGCTTTCTTT. Translation: CASSLGAGRNTEAFF. Full variable domain (missing parts from reference TRBV11-1 and TRBJ1-1): EAEVAQSPRYKITEKSQAVAFWCDPISGHATLYWYRQILGQGPELLVQFQDESVVDDSQLPKDRFSAERLKGVDSTLKIQPAELGDSAMYLCASSLGAGRNTEAFFGQGTRLTVV.